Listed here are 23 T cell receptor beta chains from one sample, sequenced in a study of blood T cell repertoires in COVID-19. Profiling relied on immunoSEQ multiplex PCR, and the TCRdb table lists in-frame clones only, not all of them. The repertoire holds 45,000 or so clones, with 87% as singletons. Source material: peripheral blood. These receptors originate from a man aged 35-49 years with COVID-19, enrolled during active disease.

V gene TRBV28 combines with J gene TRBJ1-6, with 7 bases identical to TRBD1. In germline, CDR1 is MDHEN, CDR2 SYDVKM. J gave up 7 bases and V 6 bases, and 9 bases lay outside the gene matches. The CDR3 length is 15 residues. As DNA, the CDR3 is TGTGCCAGCAGCCGTCCGGGACAGAGAAATTCACCCCTCCACTTT. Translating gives CASSRPGQRNSPLHF.

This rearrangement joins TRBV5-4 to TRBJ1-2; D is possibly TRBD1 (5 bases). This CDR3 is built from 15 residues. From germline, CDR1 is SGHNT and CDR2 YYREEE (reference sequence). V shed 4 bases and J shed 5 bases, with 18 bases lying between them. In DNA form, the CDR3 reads TGTGCCAGCAGCAACGGTAGCCCAGGGAATTATGGCTACACCTTC. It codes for CASSNGSPGNYGYTF.

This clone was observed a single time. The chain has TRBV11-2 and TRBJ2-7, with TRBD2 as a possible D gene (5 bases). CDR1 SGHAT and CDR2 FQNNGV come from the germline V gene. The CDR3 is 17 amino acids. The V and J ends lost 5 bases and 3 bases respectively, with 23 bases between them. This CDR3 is CASSAHSTGLMGYEQYF. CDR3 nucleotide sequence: TGTGCCAGCAGCGCCCACTCCACGGGGTTAATGGGCTACGAGCAGTACTTC.

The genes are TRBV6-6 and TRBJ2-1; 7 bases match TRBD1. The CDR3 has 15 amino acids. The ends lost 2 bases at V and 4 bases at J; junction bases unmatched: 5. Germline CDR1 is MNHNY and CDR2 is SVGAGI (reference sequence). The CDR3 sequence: CASSYEGAGYNEQFF. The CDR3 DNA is TGTGCCAGCAGTTACGAGGGGGCTGGGTACAATGAGCAGTTCTTC.

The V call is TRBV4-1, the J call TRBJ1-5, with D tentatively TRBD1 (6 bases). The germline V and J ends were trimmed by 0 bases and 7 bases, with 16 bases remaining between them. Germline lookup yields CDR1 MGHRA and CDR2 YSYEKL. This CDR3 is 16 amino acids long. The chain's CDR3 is CASSQDPPGARQPQHF. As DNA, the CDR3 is TGCGCCAGCAGCCAAGATCCCCCAGGGGCCAGGCAGCCCCAGCATTTT.

DNA for the CDR3: TGCGCCAGCAGCCAAGCAATAGCGGCGAACTACGAGCAGTACTTC. Translation: CASSQAIAANYEQYF. The chain recombines TRBV4-1 with TRBJ2-7, with D possibly TRBD2 on 6 matching bases. Trimming removed 1 base at V and 3 bases at J, with 13 bases between. Germline V gives CDR1 MGHRA, CDR2 YSYEKL. The CDR3 loop spans 15 amino acids.

CDR3 DNA: TGTGCCAGCAGTTTGTCCGGGGAAACCTATGGCTACACCTTC. Its protein product is CASSLSGETYGYTF. The rearrangement joins TRBV28 to TRBJ1-2; D not resolved. V was trimmed by 3 bases and J by 4 bases, leaving 12 bases between them. Looked up from germline, CDR1 is MDHEN and CDR2 is SYDVKM. The CDR3 has 14 amino acids.

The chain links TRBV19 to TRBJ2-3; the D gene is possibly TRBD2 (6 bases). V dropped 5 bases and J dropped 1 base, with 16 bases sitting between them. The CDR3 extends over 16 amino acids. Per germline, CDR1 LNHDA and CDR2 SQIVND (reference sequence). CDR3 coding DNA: TGTGCCAGTAGTTCACCCTCGGGAGTGGGCACAGATACGCAGTATTTT. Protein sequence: CASSSPSGVGTDTQYF.

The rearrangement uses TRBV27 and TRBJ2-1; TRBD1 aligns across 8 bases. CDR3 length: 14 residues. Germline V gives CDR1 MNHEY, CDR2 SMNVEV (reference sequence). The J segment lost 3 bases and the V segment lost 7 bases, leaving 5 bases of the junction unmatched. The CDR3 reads CASTTGGNYNEQFF. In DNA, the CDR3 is TGTGCCAGCACTACAGGGGGTAACTACAATGAGCAGTTCTTC.

Written as DNA, the CDR3 is TGCGCCACGAGCGTGTCAGATACGCAGTATTTT. It codes for CATSVSDTQYF. The chain has TRBV5-1 and TRBJ2-3; D ambiguous. Germline loops: CDR1 SGHRS, CDR2 YFSETQ. The V gene lost 9 bases and the J gene lost 4 bases, with 9 bases spanning the gap. The CDR3 sequence is 11 residues long. Full variable domain (rest looked up from reference TRBV5-1 and TRBJ2-3): KAGVTQTPRYLIKTRGQQVTLSCSPISGHRSVSWYQQTPGQGLQFLFEYFSETQRNKGNFPGRFSGRQFSNSRSEMNVSTLELGDSALYLCATSVSDTQYFGPGTRLTVL.

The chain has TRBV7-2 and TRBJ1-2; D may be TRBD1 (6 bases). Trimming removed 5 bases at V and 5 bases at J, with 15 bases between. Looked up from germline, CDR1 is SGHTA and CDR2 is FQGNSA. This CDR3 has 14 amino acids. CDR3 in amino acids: CASSLLQGRYGYTF. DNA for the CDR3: TGTGCCAGCAGCCTCCTCCAGGGGCGGTATGGCTACACCTTC.

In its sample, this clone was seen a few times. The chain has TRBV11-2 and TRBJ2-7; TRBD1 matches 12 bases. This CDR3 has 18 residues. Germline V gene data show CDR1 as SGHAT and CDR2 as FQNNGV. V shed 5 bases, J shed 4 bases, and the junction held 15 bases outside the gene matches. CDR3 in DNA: TGTGCCAGCAGCCCCCTTAACCGGGACAGGGGGCGAGGTTACGAGCAGTACTTC. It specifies CASSPLNRDRGRGYEQYF. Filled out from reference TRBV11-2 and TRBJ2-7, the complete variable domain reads EAGVAQSPRYKIIEKRQSVAFWCNPISGHATLYWYQQILGQGPKLLIQFQNNGVVDDSQLPKDRFSAERLKGVDSTLKIQPAKLEDSAVYLCASSPLNRDRGRGYEQYFGPGTRLTVT.

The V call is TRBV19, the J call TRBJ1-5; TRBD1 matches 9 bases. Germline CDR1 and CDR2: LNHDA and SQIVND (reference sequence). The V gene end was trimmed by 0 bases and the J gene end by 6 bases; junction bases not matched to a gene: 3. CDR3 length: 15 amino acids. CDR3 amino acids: CASSIEGQGGQPQHF. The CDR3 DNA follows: TGTGCCAGTAGTATAGAGGGACAGGGTGGTCAGCCCCAGCATTTT.

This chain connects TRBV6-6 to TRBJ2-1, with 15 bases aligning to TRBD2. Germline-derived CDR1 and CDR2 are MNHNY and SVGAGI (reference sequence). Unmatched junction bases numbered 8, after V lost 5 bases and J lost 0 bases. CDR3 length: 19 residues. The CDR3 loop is CASSPGTSGGLSSYNEQFF. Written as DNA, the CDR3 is TGTGCCAGCAGTCCCGGGACTAGCGGGGGGCTTAGCTCCTACAATGAGCAGTTCTTC.

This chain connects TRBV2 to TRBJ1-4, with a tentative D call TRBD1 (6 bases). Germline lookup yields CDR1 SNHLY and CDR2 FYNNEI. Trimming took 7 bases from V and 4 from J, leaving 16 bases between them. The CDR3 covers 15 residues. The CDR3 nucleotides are TGTGCCAGCAAGGGGGGGGCGTCTTTTAATGAAAAACTGTTTTTT. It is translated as CASKGGASFNEKLFF.

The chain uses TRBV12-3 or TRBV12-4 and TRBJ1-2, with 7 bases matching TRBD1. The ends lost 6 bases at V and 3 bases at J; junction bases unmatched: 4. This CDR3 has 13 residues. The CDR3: CASSPGQHYGYTF. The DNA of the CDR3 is TGTGCCAGCAGCCCGGGACAGCACTATGGCTACACCTTC.

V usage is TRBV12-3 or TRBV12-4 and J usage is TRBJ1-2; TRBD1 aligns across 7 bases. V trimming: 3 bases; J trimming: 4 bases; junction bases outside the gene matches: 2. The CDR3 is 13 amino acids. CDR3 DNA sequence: TGTGCCAGCAGTTTGACAGGGAGCTATGGCTACACCTTC. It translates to CASSLTGSYGYTF.

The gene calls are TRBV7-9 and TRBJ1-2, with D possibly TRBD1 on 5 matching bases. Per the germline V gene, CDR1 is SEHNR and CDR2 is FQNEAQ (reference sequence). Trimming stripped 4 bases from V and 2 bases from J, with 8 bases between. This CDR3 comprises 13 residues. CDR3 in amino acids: CASSSGGNYGYTF. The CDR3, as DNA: TGTGCCAGCAGCTCGGGGGGGAACTATGGCTACACCTTC. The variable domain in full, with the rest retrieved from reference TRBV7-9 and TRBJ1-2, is DTGVSQNPRHKITKRGQNVTFRCDPISEHNRLYWYRQTLGQGPEFLTYFQNEAQLEKSRLLSDRFSAERPKGSFSTLEIQRTEQGDSAMYLCASSSGGNYGYTFGSGTRLTVV.

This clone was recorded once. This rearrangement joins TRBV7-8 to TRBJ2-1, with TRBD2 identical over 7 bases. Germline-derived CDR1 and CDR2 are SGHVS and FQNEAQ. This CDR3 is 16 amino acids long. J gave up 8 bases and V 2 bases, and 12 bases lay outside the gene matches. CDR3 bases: TGTGCCAGCAGCTTAACGGGAGGATCCTTTGGCGATGAGCAGTTCTTC. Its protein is CASSLTGGSFGDEQFF.

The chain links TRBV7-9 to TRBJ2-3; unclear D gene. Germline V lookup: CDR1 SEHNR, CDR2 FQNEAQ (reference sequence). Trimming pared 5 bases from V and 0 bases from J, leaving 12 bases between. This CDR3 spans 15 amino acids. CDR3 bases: TGTGCCAGCAGCCCGAGCGCGTCTAGCACAGATACGCAGTATTTT. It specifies CASSPSASSTDTQYF.

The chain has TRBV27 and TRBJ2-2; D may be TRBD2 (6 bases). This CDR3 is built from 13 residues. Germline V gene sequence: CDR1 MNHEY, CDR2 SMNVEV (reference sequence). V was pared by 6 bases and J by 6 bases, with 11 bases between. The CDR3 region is CASRSGRSGELFF. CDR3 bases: TGTGCCAGCAGGAGTGGGAGGTCCGGGGAGCTGTTTTTT.

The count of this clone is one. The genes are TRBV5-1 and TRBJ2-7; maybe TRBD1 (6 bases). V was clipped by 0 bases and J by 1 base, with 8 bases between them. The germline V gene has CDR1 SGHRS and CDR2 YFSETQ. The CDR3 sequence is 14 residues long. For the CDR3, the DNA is TGCGCCAGCAGCTTGGCAGGGGATTCCTACGAGCAGTACTTC. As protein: CASSLAGDSYEQYF. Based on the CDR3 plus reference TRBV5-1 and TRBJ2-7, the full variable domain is KAGVTQTPRYLIKTRGQQVTLSCSPISGHRSVSWYQQTPGQGLQFLFEYFSETQRNKGNFPGRFSGRQFSNSRSEMNVSTLELGDSALYLCASSLAGDSYEQYFGPGTRLTVT.

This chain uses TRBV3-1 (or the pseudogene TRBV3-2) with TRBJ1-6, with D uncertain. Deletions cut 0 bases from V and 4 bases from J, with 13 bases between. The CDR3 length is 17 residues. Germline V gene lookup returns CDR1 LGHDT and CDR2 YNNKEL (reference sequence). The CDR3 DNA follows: TGTGCCAGCAGCCAAGATTTAGGCGGACTGTATAATTCACCCCTCCACTTT. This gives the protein CASSQDLGGLYNSPLHF.